These 21 T cell receptor beta chains share one sample of origin, sequenced in a study of blood T cells in healthy people across ages (dated by TCRdb to between 2014 and 2017). The library was prepared using 5' RACE. This sample was sequenced with an Illumina HiSeq 2500. A second PCR of roughly 6 to 12 cycles was performed with a sample-barcoded 5' primer and a J-beta primer mix. TCRdb trimmed public reads at Q25 via fastp, called clones via MiXCR and kept in-frame beta chains. Rows are unified per CDR3 protein, each entry keeping the most common DNA and genes. Present in this sample are fewer than 950,000 distinct CDR3 sequences, 53% of which were seen just once. The biggest ten clones account for 40% to 50% of the sample. Specimen: blood. The receptors here all came from an elderly man in good health.

This clonotype was counted between two and nine times. J is TRBJ2-1 and V is TRBV12-3 or TRBV12-4; 10 nucleotides agree with TRBD2. The CDR3 runs 15 residues. V shed 7 bases, J shed 6 bases, and the junction held 9 bases outside the gene matches. CDR3 DNA sequence: TGTGCCAGCATCATTAGCGGGGGGTCCCCCAATGAGCAGTTCTTC. Translating it yields CASIISGGSPNEQFF.

The chain employs TRBV6-2 or TRBV6-3 and TRBJ2-5; no clear D gene. The J call may be mistaken, given a closer DNA end match to TRBJ2-7. The CDR3 covers 15 residues. Germline V gene sequence: CDR1 MNHEY, CDR2 SVGEGT. The CDR3 DNA reads as TGTGCCAGCAGTTACGCCGGCGGCCCGATCCCCGAGCAGTACTTC. It translates to CASSYAGGPIPEQYF.

The chain has TRBV4-2 and TRBJ2-7; TRBD2 matches at 7 bases. CDR3 length: 16 amino acids. Germline CDR1 is LGHNA and CDR2 is YNFKEQ. Trimming removed 4 bases from V and 3 bases from J; junction bases left unmatched: 12. This CDR3 reads CASSPSGLADRYEQYF. The CDR3 nucleotides read TGTGCCAGCAGCCCATCGGGGCTAGCGGACCGCTACGAGCAGTACTTC.

Only one count was recorded for this clonotype. The chain carries TRBV7-2 and TRBJ1-3; D is undetermined. The CDR3 loop spans 16 amino acids. CDR1 is SGHTA and CDR2 is FQGNSA in the germline V gene. V lost 1 base and J 0 bases, leaving 10 bases between the germline ends. CDR3 sequence reads: CASSLVPTSSGNTIYF. CDR3 nucleotide sequence: TGTGCCAGCAGCTTAGTACCCACTAGCTCTGGAAACACCATATATTTT. The full variable domain, rest sourced from reference TRBV7-2 and TRBJ1-3, is GAGVSQSPSNKVTEKGKDVELRCDPISGHTALYWYRQSLGQGLEFLIYFQGNSAPDKSGLPSDRFSAERTGGSVSTLTIQRTQQEDSAVYLCASSLVPTSSGNTIYFGEGSWLTVV.

This clonotype was picked up one time. This sequence joins TRBV20-1 and TRBJ1-2; the match to TRBD1 covers 7 bases. This CDR3 region has 13 residues. The junction had 7 bases not matched to a gene; V was cut back by 3 bases and J by 6 bases. Germline V gene sequence: CDR1 DFQATT, CDR2 SNEGSKA (reference sequence). The CDR3 nucleotides read TGCAGTGCTAGTCGGGGCGACAGGGATGGCTACACCTTC. Amino acids: CSASRGDRDGYTF.

The V call is TRBV7-9, the J call TRBJ2-1, with 9 bases lining up with TRBD2. Trimming cost V 1 base and J 9 bases; bases outside gene matches: 7. CDR1 is SEHNR and CDR2 is FQNEAQ in the germline V gene (reference sequence). This CDR3 has 15 residues. The CDR3 loop reads CASSLEGGRAVEQFF. The CDR3 DNA sequence: TGTGCCAGCAGCTTAGAAGGCGGGAGGGCCGTTGAGCAGTTCTTC.

The chain links TRBV28 to TRBJ1-1, with D perhaps TRBD1 (5 bases). Germline V gives CDR1 MDHEN, CDR2 SYDVKM. Trimming removed 2 bases at V and 7 bases at J, with 17 bases between. The length of the CDR3 is 15 residues. The CDR3 is CASSLRSPGRNEAFF. The CDR3 coding sequence is TGTGCCAGCAGTTTAAGGTCCCCGGGACGCAATGAAGCTTTCTTT.

As regards this clonotype: The junction and the germline gene differ at one end; a read error may be behind it. This chain links TRBV6-5 with TRBJ1-5; D unclear. Per germline, CDR1 MNHEY and CDR2 SVGAGI. The CDR3 contains 16 residues. The CDR3 loop is CASGYSLGKGSQPQHF. CDR3 nucleotide sequence: TGTGCCAGCGGTTACTCGCTTGGGAAAGGGAGTCAGCCCCAGCATTTT.

This clonotype was observed a handful of times. The chain recombines TRBV29-1 with TRBJ2-3; 9 nucleotides agree with TRBD2. V lost 2 bases and J lost 0; bases outside the gene matches: 3. The CDR3 is made up of 15 amino acids. CDR1 is SQVTM, CDR2 ANQGSEA, per germline. The CDR3 protein is CSVEKAGGSTDTQYF. CDR3 nucleotides: TGCAGCGTTGAAAAGGCGGGAGGGAGCACAGATACGCAGTATTTT.

In this sample, this clonotype turned up many times. This chain connects TRBV20-1 to TRBJ2-5; TRBD1 matches at 9 bases. The CDR3 is 14 residues long. Looked up from germline, CDR1 is DFQATT and CDR2 is SNEGSKA (reference sequence). The V and J ends lost 8 bases and 5 bases, in that order; junction bases with no gene match: 12. The CDR3 sequence is CSSEVRTGVETQYF. CDR3 nucleotides: TGCAGTTCGGAAGTCCGGACAGGGGTGGAGACCCAGTACTTC.

A remark on this clonotype: A junction boundary mismatches the germline segment, possibly from a read error. The J gene is TRBJ2-7, the V gene TRBV20-1; TRBD2 aligns across 9 bases. Germline CDR1 reads DFQATT; CDR2 reads SNEGSKA (reference sequence). The CDR3 totals 13 residues. CDR3 residues: CNAKIAGAHEQYF. CDR3 DNA: TGCAATGCTAAAATAGCGGGAGCCCACGAGCAGTACTTC.

This chain connects TRBV5-1 to TRBJ2-7, with 8 bases lining up with TRBD1. CDR1 and CDR2 from the germline V gene are SGHRS and YFSETQ. The J segment lost 2 bases and the V segment lost 4 bases, leaving 11 bases of the junction unmatched. There are 16 residues in the CDR3. The CDR3 here is CASSRMDREIPYEQYF. CDR3 coding DNA: TGCGCCAGCAGCAGGATGGACAGGGAAATCCCCTACGAGCAGTACTTC.

The rearrangement links TRBV28 to TRBJ2-5; the match to TRBD1 covers 8 bases. Germline values: CDR1 MDHEN, CDR2 SYDVKM. This CDR3 comprises 15 residues. V lost 1 base to trimming and J lost 3 bases; unmatched junction nucleotides: 4. The CDR3 DNA is TGTGCCAGCAGTTTATACGGACAGGGAGAAGAGACCCAGTACTTC. This sequence encodes CASSLYGQGEETQYF.

This sequence joins TRBV2 and TRBJ1-6, with 7 bases fitting TRBD1. J gave up 7 bases and V 7 bases, and 7 bases lay outside the gene matches. Germline values: CDR1 SNHLY, CDR2 FYNNEI. This CDR3 has 14 residues. CDR3 residues: CASIQQGRNSPLHF. The CDR3 nucleotides read TGTGCCAGCATACAACAGGGGAGGAATTCACCCCTCCACTTT.

This clonotype has just one count. Germline and junction disagree at one end, which may indicate a read error. This sequence joins TRBV20-1 and TRBJ1-5; D unclear. Germline V gene sequence: CDR1 DFQATT, CDR2 SNEGSKA (reference sequence). There are 15 residues in the CDR3. CDR3 DNA sequence: TGCAGTGCTAGTATGACGGCAGGCGGGAATCAGCTCCAGCATTTT. Residues: CSASMTAGGNQLQHF.

The chain links TRBV7-3 to TRBJ2-3, with D maybe TRBD2 (7 bases). CDR1 and CDR2 from the germline V gene are SGHTA and FQGTGA. This CDR3 spans 16 amino acids. The V gene lost 1 base and the J gene lost 1 base, with 12 bases spanning the gap. CDR3 sequence (DNA): TGTGCCAGCAGCTTAATGGGGGGGGCAGGCACAGATACGCAGTATTTT. Translated, it gives CASSLMGGAGTDTQYF.

J is TRBJ1-3 and V is TRBV12-3 or TRBV12-4; 9 positions match TRBD1. Losses at the gene ends were 5 bases for V and 4 bases for J; bases not matched to a gene: 6. CDR3 length: 15 amino acids. CDR3 loop: CASSRQGEGGNTIYF. As DNA, the CDR3 is TGTGCCAGCAGTCGACAGGGGGAGGGAGGAAACACCATATATTTT.

V usage is TRBV7-9 and J usage is TRBJ2-7; 7 nucleotides match TRBD2. CDR1 and CDR2 (germline): SEHNR, FQNEAQ (reference sequence). V shed 4 bases and J 5 bases; nucleotides not matched to a gene: 8. CDR3 size: 14 residues. The CDR3 is CASSSSGTFNEQYF. In DNA, the CDR3 is TGTGCCAGCAGCTCGAGCGGGACCTTCAACGAGCAGTACTTC.

This clonotype has a handful of counts. V is TRBV28 and J is TRBJ2-1, with TRBD2 matching 7 bases. V shed 0 bases and J 0 bases; nucleotides not matched to a gene: 2. Germline assignment: CDR1 MDHEN and CDR2 SYDVKM. The CDR3 runs 16 residues. The CDR3, as DNA: TGTGCCAGCAGTTTATGGCGCGGGAGCTCCTACAATGAGCAGTTCTTC. Translated: CASSLWRGSSYNEQFF.

The count of this clonotype is one. The chain carries TRBV20-1 and TRBJ2-7; D gene unclear. V lost 0 bases to trimming and J lost 1 base, with 16 bases between them. The CDR3 sequence is 16 residues long. Per the germline V gene, CDR1 is DFQATT and CDR2 is SNEGSKA (reference sequence). The CDR3 DNA reads TGCAGTGCTAGAGATAGGCGGCGCAGTGAGTCCTACGAGCAGTACTTC. Translation gives CSARDRRRSESYEQYF.

There are a few counts of this clonotype. The chain recombines TRBV27 with TRBJ2-7, with D possibly matching TRBD2 (7 bases). This CDR3 has 15 amino acids. Trimming left V 7 bases short and J 4 bases short, with 20 bases between. CDR1 is MNHEY, CDR2 SMNVEV, per germline (reference sequence). CDR3 loop: CASTLHGGAEYEQYF. In nucleotides, the CDR3 is TGTGCCAGCACCCTCCATGGGGGGGCCGAATACGAGCAGTACTTC.